These 10 T cell receptor beta chains share one sample of origin, sequenced in a study of glioma-infiltrating T cells. Amplification of TCR alpha and beta CDR3 regions from RNA used iRepertoire nested multiplex PCR. A single record per CDR3 protein comes from TCRdb applying MiXCR to the multiplex PCR reads. Of 100,000 to 150,000 distinct CDR3 sequences in the sample, under 30% are singletons; the top ten hold over 25%. What was sequenced was glioma tissue, nonneoplastic brain tissue, or PBMCs (not recorded which). These receptor sequences come from a human donor with low-grade glioma or glioblastoma, undergoing nonglioma brain surgery, or in good health (not recorded which).

This sequence joins TRBV28 and TRBJ2-5; TRBD2 matches at 7 bases. V gave up 4 bases and J gave up 4 bases; unmatched junction bases: 9. Germline assignment: CDR1 MDHEN and CDR2 SYDVKM. The CDR3 covers 15 residues. DNA of the CDR3: TGTGCCAGCAGTTACGGAGCGGGGTCCACAGAGACCCAGTACTTC. Its protein is CASSYGAGSTETQYF.

This clonotype was picked up many times. The chain carries TRBV6-1 and TRBJ1-6; maybe TRBD1 (5 bases). The CDR3 spans 13 residues. The ends were cut back, 6 bases at V and 14 bases at J, with 17 bases in the middle. The V gene's germline CDR1 is MNHNS and CDR2 SASEGT. The CDR3 DNA sequence: TGTGCCAGCAGGGTCGACAGCCGTCAGGCCCTCCACTTT. It is translated as CASRVDSRQALHF.

CDR3 sequence: CATSNFGQGAYNEQFF. The CDR3 nucleotides are TGTGCCACCTCCAACTTCGGACAGGGGGCCTACAATGAGCAGTTCTTC. The chain recombines TRBV24-1 with TRBJ2-1, with 10 bases matching TRBD1. Losses at the gene ends were 9 bases for V and 2 bases for J; bases not matched to a gene: 9. The CDR3 extends over 16 amino acids. CDR1 and CDR2 (germline): KGHDR, SFDVKD.

This clonotype was found once. This chain uses TRBV29-1 with TRBJ2-3, with 7 positions matching TRBD1. The J segment lost 1 base and the V segment lost 2 bases, leaving 3 bases of the junction unmatched. This CDR3 is 14 amino acids long. CDR1 SQVTM and CDR2 ANQGSEA come from the germline V gene. In DNA form, the CDR3 reads TGCAGCGTTGAACCGGGACAGCGCACAGATACGCAGTATTTT. This gives the protein CSVEPGQRTDTQYF.

In its sample, this clonotype was seen a few times. The chain joins TRBV2 to TRBJ1-5, with D tentatively TRBD1 (6 bases). This CDR3 spans 16 amino acids. Germline CDR1 SNHLY, CDR2 FYNNEI. Trimming pared 4 bases from V and 6 bases from J, leaving 19 bases between. CDR3 region: CASSVQGTAMGQPQHF. The CDR3, as DNA: TGTGCCAGCAGTGTACAGGGTACCGCCATGGGTCAGCCCCAGCATTTT.

This clonotype was seen at least ten times. The genes are TRBV20-1 and TRBJ2-3; 7 bases align to TRBD1. J gave up 3 bases and V 6 bases, and 3 bases lay outside the gene matches. The CDR3 covers 12 residues. Germline assignment: CDR1 DFQATT and CDR2 SNEGSKA (reference sequence). Here the CDR3 reads CSAPGGTDTQYF. The DNA of the CDR3 is TGCAGTGCGCCAGGGGGTACAGATACGCAGTATTTT.

This clonotype was counted many times. The chain has TRBV24-1 and TRBJ2-2; a weak D match, TRBD2 (5 bases). CDR3 length equals 16 residues. V was clipped by 4 bases and J by 2 bases, with 13 bases between them. CDR1 KGHDR and CDR2 SFDVKD come from the germline V gene. This CDR3 reads CATSEQRPDNTGELFF. CDR3 nucleotides: TGTGCCACCAGTGAACAGCGGCCAGATAACACCGGGGAGCTGTTTTTT.

On this clonotype itself: This is likely a read error, given that the CDR3 carries no conserved phenylalanine or tryptophan at its end. This chain links TRBV15 with TRBJ1-2; unclear D gene. Trimming removed 5 bases from V and 6 bases from J, with 10 bases in between. The CDR3 runs 12 residues. The germline gives CDR1 LNHNV, CDR2 YYDKDF (reference sequence). CDR3 protein: CATSFPMDGYTL. The CDR3, as DNA: TGTGCCACCAGCTTTCCTATGGATGGCTACACCCTC.

This clonotype was observed a single time. The gene calls are TRBV20-1 and TRBJ2-1, with 9 bases fitting TRBD2. The CDR3 extends over 19 amino acids. In germline, CDR1 is DFQATT, CDR2 SNEGSKA (reference sequence). The V gene end was trimmed by 3 bases and the J gene end by 0 bases; junction bases not matched to a gene: 15. For the CDR3, the DNA is TGCAGTGCTAGCGCTCCAGCGGGGGGCCGTCGGAGCTCCTACAATGAGCAGTTCTTC. It codes for CSASAPAGGRRSSYNEQFF.

The chain employs TRBV7-9 and TRBJ1-6; 11 nucleotides match TRBD1. Looked up from germline, CDR1 is SEHNR and CDR2 is FQNEAQ (reference sequence). The CDR3 has 18 amino acids. V shed 3 bases, J shed 1 base, and the junction held 5 bases outside the gene matches. The chain's CDR3 is CASSFPGQGVSYNSPLHF. CDR3 in DNA: TGTGCCAGCAGCTTTCCGGGACAGGGGGTATCCTATAATTCACCCCTCCACTTT.